These 13 T cell receptor beta chains originate from one sample sequenced in a study of identical twins. MiXCR was run by TCRdb on the 5' RACE reads, yielding one entry per CDR3 protein. The sample has some 660,000 distinct CDR3 sequences, over 8.5% seen once. These sequences were also reported in another study, on yellow fever vaccine responses in identical twins.

What was sequenced was PBMCs. Receptor source: a woman aged 18-30 years in good health.

This clonotype has more than one count but fewer than ten. CDR3 sequence reads: CANTVESSYEQYF. The CDR3 nucleotides read TGTGCCAATACAGTAGAGAGCTCCTACGAGCAGTACTTC. The chain has TRBV27 and TRBJ2-7; D is uncertain. Germline values: CDR1 MNHEY, CDR2 SMNVEV (reference sequence). With 10 bases removed from V and 0 bases from J, the gap between germline ends came to 13 bases. The CDR3 is 13 residues long.

This clonotype has more than one count but fewer than ten. The CDR3 region has the DNA TGTGCCAGCAGCTCCAGGGCCCGAGGGGGAAACGAGCAGTACTTC. Translating gives CASSSRARGGNEQYF. The chain is built from TRBV13 and TRBJ2-7, with a weak D call TRBD1 (6 bases). Germline V gene sequence: CDR1 PRHDT, CDR2 FYEKMQ (reference sequence). The V end lost 4 bases, the J end lost 5 bases, and 18 bases lay between the germline ends. The CDR3 covers 15 residues.

The gene calls are TRBV28 and TRBJ1-2, with a weak D call TRBD1 (5 bases). Germline values: CDR1 MDHEN, CDR2 SYDVKM. Trimming removed 10 bases at V and 1 base at J, with 7 bases between. The CDR3 is made up of 11 amino acids. The CDR3 bases are TGTGCCACCGACAGTAACTATGGCTACACCTTC. Its translation: CATDSNYGYTF.

V gene TRBV20-1 combines with J gene TRBJ2-3; 10 bases map to TRBD2. The CDR3 runs 15 residues. Germline CDR1 reads DFQATT; CDR2 reads SNEGSKA (reference sequence). V gave up 3 bases and J gave up 0 bases; unmatched junction bases: 3. In DNA, the CDR3 is TGCAGTGCTAGGAAAGCGGGAGGGAGCACAGATACGCAGTATTTT. Translation gives CSARKAGGSTDTQYF.

Ten or more counts support this clonotype. V gene TRBV2 combines with J gene TRBJ2-1; 13 nucleotides line up with TRBD2. V was clipped by 6 bases and J by 5 bases; unmatched bases: 4. Germline-derived CDR1 and CDR2 are SNHLY and FYNNEI. The CDR3 is made up of 15 amino acids. The DNA of the CDR3 is TGTGCCAGCAGGGTGACTAGCGGGGGGAACAATGAGCAGTTCTTC. This gives the protein CASRVTSGGNNEQFF. Full variable domain (rest looked up from reference TRBV2 and TRBJ2-1): EPEVTQTPSHQVTQMGQEVILRCVPISNHLYFYWYRQILGQKVEFLVSFYNNEISEKSEIFDDQFSVERPDGSNFTLKIRSTKLEDSAMYFCASRVTSGGNNEQFFGPGTRLTVL.

V and J are TRBV18 and TRBJ2-1; D not certain. The V gene's germline CDR1 is KGHSH and CDR2 LQKENI. V lost 0 bases and J lost 6, with 12 bases in between. This CDR3 comprises 15 residues. CDR3 sequence reads: CASSPPDRASNEQFF. CDR3 nucleotides: TGTGCCAGCTCACCACCGGATAGGGCAAGCAATGAGCAGTTCTTC.

This clonotype was seen only a few times. This chain links TRBV28 with TRBJ2-7; no clear D gene. The CDR3 has 14 amino acids. Germline V gives CDR1 MDHEN, CDR2 SYDVKM. Trimming removed 4 bases at V and 0 bases at J, with 10 bases between. The CDR3 region is CASSSGSRSYEQYF. The DNA of the CDR3 is TGTGCCAGCAGTTCTGGTAGTCGCTCCTACGAGCAGTACTTC.

The table lists this clonotype with a count of one. The chain recombines TRBV4-1 with TRBJ2-7; possibly TRBD2 for D (5 bases). Trimming stripped 3 bases from V and 3 bases from J, with 12 bases between. The germline V gene encodes CDR1 MGHRA and CDR2 YSYEKL. This CDR3 is built from 14 residues. In nucleotides, the CDR3 is TGCGCCAGCAGCCACGATCCTAGCAGCTACGAGCAGTACTTC. It encodes CASSHDPSSYEQYF.

The genes are TRBV27 and TRBJ1-5; D gene ambiguous. Germline V lookup: CDR1 MNHEY, CDR2 SMNVEV (reference sequence). Trimming stripped 4 bases from V and 7 bases from J, with 11 bases between. The CDR3 covers 13 residues. The CDR3 here is CASSSWEGQPQHF. The CDR3 coding sequence is TGTGCCAGCAGTTCCTGGGAGGGACAGCCCCAGCATTTT.

This clonotype was detected ten times or more. V gene TRBV4-2 combines with J gene TRBJ2-1, with 12 bases that match TRBD2. Germline CDR1 and CDR2: LGHNA and YNFKEQ. The J segment lost 5 bases and the V segment lost 4 bases, leaving 9 bases of the junction unmatched. This CDR3 has 17 residues. CDR3 loop: CASSRTSGNIWDNEQFF. The CDR3 nucleotides read TGTGCCAGCAGCCGGACTAGCGGGAATATTTGGGACAATGAGCAGTTCTTC.

This chain joins TRBV27 and TRBJ2-3; no definite D call. The CDR3 runs to 12 residues. V was cut by 6 bases and J by 5 bases, with 9 bases left in between. From germline, CDR1 is MNHEY and CDR2 SMNVEV (reference sequence). This chain's CDR3 is CASRDRKDTQYF. CDR3 nucleotide sequence: TGTGCCAGCAGAGATCGAAAAGATACGCAGTATTTT.

The chain has TRBV24-1 and TRBJ2-1; D is unclear. V lost 5 bases and J lost 6, with 13 bases in between. Germline V CDR1 and CDR2: KGHDR, SFDVKD. CDR3 length equals 14 residues. The CDR3 DNA follows: TGTGCCACCAGTGCCCACCAAGGGATCAATGAGCAGTTCTTC. It yields the protein CATSAHQGINEQFF.

This clonotype occurred many times. V gene TRBV5-1 combines with J gene TRBJ2-3, with 8 bases fitting TRBD1. J lost 1 base, V lost 4 bases, and 5 bases had no gene match. The CDR3 contains 15 residues. CDR1 is SGHRS, CDR2 YFSETQ, per germline. The CDR3 region has the DNA TGCGCCAGCAGCCCCGGACAGGGAGGCACAGATACGCAGTATTTT. It codes for CASSPGQGGTDTQYF.